The present entry profiles one T cell receptor (beta chain) with its context. Its cognate antigen has yet to be identified. No much larger clone exists at a distance of one base, and base qualities are not known. TCRbeta CDR3 regions were amplified from genomic DNA using the immunoSEQ Assay, a bias-controlled multiplex PCR. The authors processed their data as follows. Within the assay, amplification of reference gene primers was used to estimate how many nucleated cells each sample contained. Sequence reads were collapsed and filtered to measure the absolute abundance of every unique TCRbeta CDR3 rearrangement. For each sample, productive Simpson clonality was calculated as the square root of Simpson's diversity index across productive rearrangements. The source is immuneACCESS, and TCRdb retained only in-frame sequences with V and J called. Part of the clones is not carried over; for the studies checked, unresolved V genes explain less than half of this, and the remainder is unexplained. V, J and clone size reflect that table, while D and trimming were determined from the DNA. For this sample there are 79,000 or so clones; less than 90% appear just once. The ten largest make up over 15% of the sample.

The source of the sample is a study of blood T cell repertoires in COVID-19 (dated by TCRdb to about 2020). Study-level background: Samples covering the acute and convalescent phases of COVID-19 were provided by collaborators in the United States, Italy and Spain. The dataset comprised deeply sampled blood TCRbeta repertoires from subjects exposed to, actively infected with, or recovered from COVID-19. The prospective study material was composed of cDNA or gDNA derived from T cells, B-cell-depleted T cells, or PBMCs. The repertoires were made available in a free public database intended to serve as a resource for research on the immune response to SARS-CoV-2. Where available, HLA class I and class II types were taken from metadata supplied by the sample provider and were not determined by assay-based typing. Samples were obtained from the ongoing ImmuneRACE study (first 160 participants) and from 1,254 subjects provided by 6 global collaborators. A de-identified subject ID, COVID-19 status, age in years and sex were almost always included in the sample metadata.

The collaborating institutions used their own protocols to collect whole blood in K2EDTA tubes. For TCRbeta analysis, collaborators shipped samples as frozen whole blood, isolated PBMCs, or DNA extracted from either of those sample types. Including cysteine and phenylalanine, the CDR3 has 15 amino acids. Kept here is only the CDR3 DNA, which spans 45 bases and is read in frame from base 1. Looking up the germline V gene yields CDR1 LGHNT and CDR2 FRNRAP. The V end loses 4 bases and the J end loses 0 bases, and a stretch of 10 bases separates them. Results the study describes overall, beyond this receptor: How much clinical and demographic metadata was included differed by source and by participant, and the metadata was provided uncurated.

The sequencing input was peripheral blood. This receptor was obtained from a human donor in a cohort sampled during active COVID-19. The V and J genes are TRBV12-5 and TRBJ1-3, with TRBD1 perhaps the D gene, on 5 matching bases. The CDR3 loop reads CASGSAGHSGNTIYF. The nucleotides are TGTGCTAGTGGTTCCGCAGGGCACTCTGGAAACACCATATATTTT.